Each of the 19 T cell receptor beta chains below was sequenced from the same sample in a study of shared clonotypes between healthy human individuals. Assay: immunoSEQ multiplex PCR; the TCRdb copy retains only in-frame clones and omits some. The table has millions of clones, 85% to 95% seen once. Sequenced material: naive CD4+ T cells sorted from blood. Stated subset: CD45RA+ positively selected. Every receptor here comes from a man between 18 and 35 years old in good health.

This clone occurred a few times. The chain employs TRBV19 and TRBJ1-5; D is uncertain. The CDR3 length is 13 residues. Trimming shortened V by 5 bases and J by 3 bases, and 8 bases separated the two germline ends. Germline-derived CDR1 and CDR2 are LNHDA and SQIVND (reference sequence). The chain's CDR3 is CASSQATNQPQHF. The CDR3 DNA reads TGTGCCAGTAGTCAAGCTACCAATCAGCCCCAGCATTTT.

The chain carries TRBV4-1 and TRBJ1-4; D is perhaps TRBD1 (6 bases). The CDR3 runs 15 residues. Trimming cost V 0 bases and J 10 bases, with 15 bases left between them. Germline V lookup: CDR1 MGHRA, CDR2 YSYEKL. CDR3 nucleotides: TGCGCCAGCAGCCAAGATCTGACGGGGGCGGGAAAACTGTTTTTT. This encodes CASSQDLTGAGKLFF.

V gene TRBV4-2 combines with J gene TRBJ1-5; the match to TRBD1 covers 11 bases. This CDR3 contains 16 residues. V was clipped by 3 bases and J by 5 bases; unmatched bases: 6. Per germline, CDR1 LGHNA and CDR2 YNFKEQ. Here the CDR3 reads CASSHAGTGGDQPQHF. CDR3 DNA: TGTGCCAGCAGCCATGCCGGGACAGGGGGTGATCAGCCCCAGCATTTT.

This chain joins TRBV5-4 and TRBJ2-7; D might be TRBD1 (5 bases). Germline CDR1 SGHNT, CDR2 YYREEE (reference sequence). V lost 4 bases and J 7 bases, leaving 15 bases between the germline ends. CDR3 size: 13 residues. CDR3 nucleotide sequence: TGTGCCAGCAGCCTGGACACTCAAGGGGAGCAGTACTTC. This codes for CASSLDTQGEQYF.

The chain uses TRBV18 and TRBJ1-2, with D possibly being TRBD1 (5 bases). The CDR3 sequence is 13 residues long. Germline values: CDR1 KGHSH, CDR2 LQKENI. The V end lost 2 bases, the J end lost 3 bases, and 7 bases lay between the germline ends. CDR3 nucleotide sequence: TGTGCCAGCTCACCAACACAGGACTATGGCTACACCTTC. Translating it yields CASSPTQDYGYTF.

CDR3 coding DNA: TGTGCCAGCAGCTTTTTCCGGTCCGGACAGCCGTTCTTC. Its protein product is CASSFFRSGQPFF. The chain combines TRBV5-8 with TRBJ2-1; tentatively, D is TRBD1 (6 bases). V lost 2 bases, J lost 15 bases, and 18 bases lay in between. Germline V gene sequence: CDR1 SGHTS, CDR2 YDEGEE. The CDR3 covers 13 residues.

CDR3 sequence: CASSLGGGSGELFF. The DNA of the CDR3 is TGTGCCAGCAGCTTGGGGGGCGGCAGCGGGGAGCTGTTTTTT. The chain links TRBV5-4 to TRBJ2-2, with a tentative D call TRBD1 (5 bases). Trimming took 0 bases from V and 7 from J, leaving 10 bases between them. This CDR3 is built from 14 residues. Per germline, CDR1 SGHNT and CDR2 YYREEE (reference sequence).

This chain uses TRBV30 with TRBJ2-6; D might be TRBD1 or TRBD2, each matching 6 bases. V gave up 0 bases and J gave up 2 bases, with 20 bases separating them. Per the germline V gene, CDR1 is GTSNPN and CDR2 is SVGIG (reference sequence). The CDR3 has 19 amino acids. CDR3 DNA sequence: TGTGCCTGGAGTGTACTACGGGGGCTCACCTCGCCTGGGGCCAACGTCCTGACTTTC. It yields the protein CAWSVLRGLTSPGANVLTF. Full variable domain (rest looked up from reference TRBV30 and TRBJ2-6): SQTIHQWPATLVQPVGSPLSLECTVEGTSNPNLYWYRQAAGRGLQLLFYSVGIGQISSEVPQNLSASRPQDRQFILSSKKLLLSDSGFYLCAWSVLRGLTSPGANVLTFGAGSRLTVL.

On this clone itself: Sequence at one end of the junction differs from germline and may be a read error. This chain links TRBV6-1 with TRBJ1-4; D unclear. This CDR3 is built from 10 residues. Germline CDR1 and CDR2: MNHNS and SASEGT. The DNA for the CDR3 is TGTGCCACCAGTGTGGAAAAACTGTTTTTT. Amino acid sequence: CATSVEKLFF.

Turning to this clone: At the DNA level, this CDR3 is encoded by other sequences in the same sample as well. The chain couples TRBV30 to TRBJ2-7; the D is unclear. This CDR3 region has 12 residues. Trimming took off 2 bases at V and 0 bases at J, with 5 bases between the two ends. From germline, CDR1 is GTSNPN and CDR2 SVGIG (reference sequence). The CDR3 reads CAWSLSSYEQYF. The CDR3 DNA sequence: TGTGCCTGGAGTCTTAGCTCCTACGAGCAGTACTTC.

The chain couples TRBV7-2 to TRBJ1-5; weak D call: TRBD1 (6 bases). The CDR3 runs to 13 residues. The germline V and J ends were trimmed by 3 bases and 7 bases, with 10 bases remaining between them. Germline CDR1 and CDR2: SGHTA and FQGNSA. The CDR3 region has the DNA TGTGCCAGCAGCTTCACCGGACAGCAGCCCCAGCATTTT. This gives the protein CASSFTGQQPQHF.

The rearrangement links TRBV10-3 to TRBJ2-3, with no clear D. Germline V gene data show CDR1 as ENHRY and CDR2 as SYGVKD. The V and J ends lost 8 bases and 2 bases respectively, with 17 bases between them. The CDR3 runs 15 residues. The CDR3, as DNA: TGTGCCATCGCGGCCCTGGCGGCCTCCACAGATACGCAGTATTTT. It codes for CAIAALAASTDTQYF.

The chain carries TRBV9 and TRBJ2-1; D tentatively fits TRBD1 or TRBD2 (5 bases each). Germline CDR1 reads SGDLS; CDR2 reads YYNGEE. The CDR3 is 14 residues long. V was pared by 4 bases and J by 8 bases, with 16 bases between. CDR3 residues: CASSRGHSWDEQFF. The DNA for the CDR3 is TGTGCCAGCAGCCGGGGCCATTCCTGGGATGAGCAGTTCTTC.

V is TRBV6-1 and J is TRBJ2-7; 10 bases match TRBD1. The V gene end was trimmed by 3 bases and the J gene end by 6 bases; junction bases not matched to a gene: 5. The CDR3 extends over 14 amino acids. In germline, CDR1 is MNHNS, CDR2 SASEGT. The CDR3 is CASSETGGSFEQYF. The CDR3 DNA reads as TGTGCCAGCAGTGAGACAGGGGGCTCGTTCGAGCAGTACTTC.

Notes on this clone: The sample holds other DNA sequences that translate to the same CDR3. The gene calls are TRBV11-2 and TRBJ2-7; D is possibly TRBD1 or TRBD2 (6 bases each). CDR3 length: 15 amino acids. Per germline, CDR1 SGHAT and CDR2 FQNNGV. Trimming stripped 1 base from V and 2 bases from J, with 12 bases between. DNA for the CDR3: TGTGCCAGCAGCTTAGTCGGGGGCGGAGCCTACGAGCAGTACTTC. Its protein is CASSLVGGGAYEQYF.

This chain links TRBV29-1 with TRBJ2-1, with 7 bases lining up with TRBD1. The V gene's germline CDR1 is SQVTM and CDR2 ANQGSEA. Trimming took 7 bases from V and 3 from J; bases not matched to a gene: 3. This CDR3 has 12 residues. The CDR3 loop is CSGTGGYNEQFF. CDR3 DNA sequence: TGCAGCGGGACAGGAGGCTACAATGAGCAGTTCTTC.

A word on this clone: Other nucleotide sequences in the sample specify the same CDR3. The chain joins TRBV7-9 to TRBJ1-5; TRBD1 agrees at 7 bases. Germline loops: CDR1 SEHNR, CDR2 FQNEAQ (reference sequence). Trimming at V came to 5 bases and at J to 1 base, leaving 2 bases not matched to a gene. The CDR3 consists of 14 residues. Here the CDR3 reads CASSRTGSNQPQHF. The CDR3 coding sequence is TGTGCCAGCAGCAGGACAGGAAGCAATCAGCCCCAGCATTTT.

This clone was observed a single time. The chain links TRBV10-3 to TRBJ1-4; a weak D match, TRBD1 (5 bases). This CDR3 has 15 amino acids. Germline CDR1 reads ENHRY; CDR2 reads SYGVKD. Trimming took 6 bases from V and 2 from J, leaving 13 bases between them. The CDR3 loop reads CAISPKGTTNEKLFF. The CDR3 coding sequence is TGTGCCATCAGCCCAAAAGGGACGACTAATGAAAAACTGTTTTTT.

The rearrangement uses TRBV5-1 and TRBJ2-2, with D possibly TRBD1 on 5 matching bases. V shed 6 bases and J shed 0 bases, with 6 bases lying between them. There are 13 residues in the CDR3. Germline V gene lookup returns CDR1 SGHRS and CDR2 YFSETQ. CDR3 amino acids: CASKGPNTGELFF. The CDR3 nucleotides read TGCGCCAGCAAGGGGCCGAACACCGGGGAGCTGTTTTTT.